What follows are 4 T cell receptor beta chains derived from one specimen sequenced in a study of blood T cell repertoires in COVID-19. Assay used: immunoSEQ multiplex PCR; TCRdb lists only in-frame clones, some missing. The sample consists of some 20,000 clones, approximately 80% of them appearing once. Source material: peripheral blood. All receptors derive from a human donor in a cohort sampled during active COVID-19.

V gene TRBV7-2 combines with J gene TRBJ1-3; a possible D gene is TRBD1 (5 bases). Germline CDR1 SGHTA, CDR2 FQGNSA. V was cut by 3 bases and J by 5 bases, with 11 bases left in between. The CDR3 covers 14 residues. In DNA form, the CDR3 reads TGTGCCAGCAGCTTGGGGGGAGGACGAAACACCATATATTTT. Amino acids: CASSLGGGRNTIYF.

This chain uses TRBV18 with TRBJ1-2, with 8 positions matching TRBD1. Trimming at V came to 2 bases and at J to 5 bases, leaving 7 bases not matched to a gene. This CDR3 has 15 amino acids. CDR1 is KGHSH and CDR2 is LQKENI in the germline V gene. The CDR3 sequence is CASSPTLGQGYGYTF. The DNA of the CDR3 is TGTGCCAGCTCACCAACCCTCGGACAGGGATATGGCTACACCTTC. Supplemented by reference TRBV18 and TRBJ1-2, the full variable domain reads NAGVMQNPRHLVRRRGQEARLRCSPMKGHSHVYWYRQLPEEGLKFMVYLQKENIIDESGMPKERFSAEFPKEGPSILRIQQVVRGDSAAYFCASSPTLGQGYGYTFGSGTRLTVV.

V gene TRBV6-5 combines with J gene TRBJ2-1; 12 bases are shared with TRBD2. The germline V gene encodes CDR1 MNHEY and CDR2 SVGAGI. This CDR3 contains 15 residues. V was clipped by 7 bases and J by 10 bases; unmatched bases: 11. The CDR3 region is CASNLLAGGPEEQFF. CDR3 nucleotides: TGTGCCAGCAACTTGCTAGCGGGAGGGCCGGAAGAGCAGTTCTTC.

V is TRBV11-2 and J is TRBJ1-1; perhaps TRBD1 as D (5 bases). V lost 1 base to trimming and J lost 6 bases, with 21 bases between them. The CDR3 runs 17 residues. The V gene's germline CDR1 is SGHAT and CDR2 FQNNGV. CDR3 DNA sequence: TGTGCCAGCAGCTTAGTCGGGGGGGAGGAGCCCCATTCTGAAGCTTTCTTT. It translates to CASSLVGGEEPHSEAFF.